The source of this T cell receptor beta chain is a study of response to subunit inactivated influenza vaccine. Regarding the study as a whole: Authors suggested seasonal influenza vaccinations each recruit few new T cells.

This clonotype turned up a few times. Its antigen remains unknown. TCRdb re-derived calls from the RT-PCR reads in MiXCR, one entry per CDR3 protein. The data contain 540,000 or so distinct CDR3 sequences, around 13% of them singletons. The germline V gene has CDR1 MNHEY and CDR2 SVGEGT. V lost 6 bases and J 4 bases, leaving 9 bases between the germline ends. This CDR3 region has 13 residues. The V and J genes are TRBV6-2 or TRBV6-3 and TRBJ2-2; D unclear. The sequences come from PBMCs from blood, collected roughly 6 weeks after vaccination. The sequence was collected from a man in his fifties or sixties who received an inactivated influenza vaccine. The CDR3 sequence: CASREWVTGELFF. CDR3 nucleotides: TGTGCCAGCAGAGAGTGGGTCACCGGGGAGCTGTTTTTT.